A selection of T cell receptor beta chains follows, all from one sample in a study of technical replicates of blood from a few donors. The repertoire was sequenced with immunoSEQ multiplex PCR; TCRdb's copy has only in-frame clones and lacks some. The sample includes around 71,000 clones, 80% to 95% of them seen just once. Sequenced input: T cells isolated from PBMCs. Source of these receptors: a human donor in good health. CDR3s include the opening cysteine and the closing phenylalanine or tryptophan. D genes are given only for firm matches. Size is stated for part of the rows, as once, few or many counts, or as a class when the clone is expanded.

v_call	j_call	d_call	clone_size	cdr3_aa	cdr3_nt
TRBV28	TRBJ1-2	TRBD1	.	CASSWVDREVIYGYTF	TGTGCCAGCAGTTGGGTGGACAGGGAGGTTATCTATGGCTACACCTTC
TRBV28	TRBJ2-7	TRBD1	.	CASRRDRLYEQYF	TGTGCCAGCAGACGGGACAGACTATACGAGCAGTACTTC
TRBV7-9	TRBJ2-5	.	.	CASVRRGGETQYF	TGTGCCAGCGTCAGAAGGGGCGGAGAGACCCAGTACTTC
TRBV7-9	TRBJ1-2	.	.	CASSTTGGGNELRENGYTF	TGTGCCAGCAGCACTACGGGAGGGGGGAACGAACTACGAGAGAATGGCTACACCTTC
TRBV7-2	TRBJ1-5	.	.	CASSLLTGSQPQHF	TGTGCCAGCAGCTTACTTACAGGGAGTCAGCCCCAGCATTTT
TRBV6-5	TRBJ2-5	.	once	CASSYSLPPQETQYF	TGTGCCAGCAGTTACTCACTCCCTCCTCAAGAGACCCAGTACTTC
TRBV6-1	TRBJ2-1	TRBD2	.	CASSSSGYNEQFF	TGTGCCAGCAGTTCTAGCGGGTACAATGAGCAGTTCTTC
TRBV29-1	TRBJ2-1	.	.	CSVDAGNEQFF	TGCAGCGTTGACGCCGGGAATGAGCAGTTCTTC
TRBV11-2	TRBJ1-2	.	.	CASSLAHFNYGYTF	TGTGCCAGCAGCTTAGCTCACTTTAACTATGGCTACACCTTC
TRBV5-4	TRBJ1-2	.	.	CASSLVENYGYTF	TGTGCCAGCAGCCTGGTGGAGAACTATGGCTACACCTTC
TRBV7-9	TRBJ1-1	.	.	CASRLQGNTEAFF	TGTGCCAGCAGGTTACAGGGAAACACTGAAGCTTTCTTT
TRBV4-3	TRBJ1-4	.	.	CASSQANRANEKLFF	TGCGCCAGCAGCCAAGCAAACAGGGCAAATGAAAAACTGTTTTTT
TRBV27	TRBJ1-2	TRBD1	.	CASSFQGASGYTF	TGTGCCAGCAGTTTTCAGGGGGCTAGTGGCTACACCTTC
TRBV7-6	TRBJ2-1	.	.	CASSLVRNEQFF	TGTGCCAGCAGCTTAGTTAGAAATGAGCAGTTCTTC
TRBV5-5	TRBJ1-3	TRBD1	few	CASSPGTGDTIYF	TGTGCCAGCAGCCCCGGGACAGGGGACACCATATATTTT
TRBV28	TRBJ2-2	.	.	CASNLSRELNTGELFF	TGTGCCAGCAATTTATCACGGGAGCTGAACACCGGGGAGCTGTTTTTT
TRBV11-3	TRBJ2-1	.	once	CASSGNGKAYNEQFF	TGTGCCAGCAGCGGGAACGGGAAGGCCTACAATGAGCAGTTCTTC
TRBV19	TRBJ1-1	TRBD1	.	CASTPGQGVGTEAFF	TGTGCCAGTACCCCGGGCCAGGGGGTGGGCACTGAAGCTTTCTTT
TRBV19	TRBJ2-5	TRBD2	once	CASSIDLGTSVGTQYF	TGTGCCAGTAGTATAGATCTAGGGACTAGCGTAGGGACCCAGTACTTC
TRBV6-1	TRBJ2-3	TRBD2	.	CASSSLAGYTDTQYF	TGTGCCAGCAGTTCCCTAGCGGGGTACACAGATACGCAGTATTTT
TRBV9	TRBJ2-1	.	.	CASSDGLWGVDEQFF	TGTGCCAGCAGCGATGGACTCTGGGGGGTGGATGAGCAGTTCTTC
TRBV5-8	TRBJ1-3	.	once	CASSRVGERNTIYF	TGTGCCAGCAGCCGGGTCGGGGAAAGAAACACCATATATTTT
TRBV11-2	TRBJ2-5	.	.	CASSLSQSVETQYF	TGTGCCAGCAGCTTATCCCAGTCCGTCGAGACCCAGTACTTC
TRBV10-3	TRBJ1-1	.	few	CAISETRTEAFF	TGTGCCATCAGTGAAACCAGGACTGAAGCTTTCTTT
TRBV30	TRBJ2-1	TRBD2	.	CAWSSTSGSSGQFF	TGTGCCTGGAGTTCGACTAGCGGGAGTTCCGGGCAGTTCTTC
TRBV10-3	TRBJ2-7	TRBD1	.	CAISESGGGQGTYEQYF	TGTGCCATCAGTGAGTCCGGTGGGGGACAGGGGACCTACGAGCAGTACTTC
TRBV7-3	TRBJ2-7	TRBD2	.	CASSLGLAGVYEQYF	TGTGCCAGCAGCTTGGGACTAGCGGGAGTGTACGAGCAGTACTTC
TRBV5-1	TRBJ2-1	TRBD2	.	CASSVLAGDSYNEQFF	TGCGCCAGCAGCGTCCTAGCGGGGGACTCCTACAATGAGCAGTTCTTC
TRBV6-5	TRBJ1-2	.	.	CASSYSYGGGYTF	TGTGCCAGCAGTTACTCCTACGGCGGTGGCTACACCTTC
TRBV6-5	TRBJ1-1	TRBD1	few	CASRTRQGNTEAFF	TGTGCCAGCAGGACCCGACAGGGAAACACTGAAGCTTTCTTT
TRBV6-4	TRBJ1-5	TRBD1	.	CASKVRDRGRPQHF	TGTGCCAGCAAGGTCCGGGACAGGGGAAGGCCCCAGCATTTT
TRBV29-1	TRBJ2-3	.	.	CSVGTILNTQYF	TGCAGCGTTGGGACAATCTTGAATACGCAGTATTTT
TRBV5-6	TRBJ2-5	.	.	CASNFGIQETQYF	TGTGCCAGCAACTTCGGGATCCAAGAGACCCAGTACTTC